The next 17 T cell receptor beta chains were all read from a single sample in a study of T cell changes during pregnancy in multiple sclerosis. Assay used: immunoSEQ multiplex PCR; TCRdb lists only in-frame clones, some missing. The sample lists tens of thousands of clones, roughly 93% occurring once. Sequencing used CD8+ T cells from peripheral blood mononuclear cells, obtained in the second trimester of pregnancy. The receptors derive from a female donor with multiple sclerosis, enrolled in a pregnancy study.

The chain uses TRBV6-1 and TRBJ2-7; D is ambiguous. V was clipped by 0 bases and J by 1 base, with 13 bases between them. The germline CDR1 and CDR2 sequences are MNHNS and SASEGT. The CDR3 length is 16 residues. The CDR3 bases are TGTGCCAGCAGTGAAGCTTGGTTCGCTCAGTCCTACGAGCAGTACTTC. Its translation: CASSEAWFAQSYEQYF.

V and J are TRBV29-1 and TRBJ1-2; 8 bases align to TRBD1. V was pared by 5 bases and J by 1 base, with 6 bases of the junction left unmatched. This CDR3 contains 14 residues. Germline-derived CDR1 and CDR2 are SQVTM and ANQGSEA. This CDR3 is CSVRMGQVNYGYTF. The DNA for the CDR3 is TGCAGCGTTCGGATGGGACAGGTTAACTATGGCTACACCTTC.

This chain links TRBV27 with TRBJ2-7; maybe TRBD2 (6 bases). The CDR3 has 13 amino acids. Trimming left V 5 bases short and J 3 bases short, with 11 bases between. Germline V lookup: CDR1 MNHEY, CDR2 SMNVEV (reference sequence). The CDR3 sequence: CASSVRGIYEQYF. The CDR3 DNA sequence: TGTGCCAGCAGTGTTCGGGGGATCTACGAGCAGTACTTC.

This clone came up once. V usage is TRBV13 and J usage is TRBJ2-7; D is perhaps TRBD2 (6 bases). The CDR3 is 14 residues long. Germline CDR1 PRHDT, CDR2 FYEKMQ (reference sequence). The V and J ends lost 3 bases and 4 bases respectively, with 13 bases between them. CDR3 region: CASSFRGFTYEQYF. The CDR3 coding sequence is TGTGCCAGCAGCTTTCGGGGGTTTACGTACGAGCAGTACTTC.

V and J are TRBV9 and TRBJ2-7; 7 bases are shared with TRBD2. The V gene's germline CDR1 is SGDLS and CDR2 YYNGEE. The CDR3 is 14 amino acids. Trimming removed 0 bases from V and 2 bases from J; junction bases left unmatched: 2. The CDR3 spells CASSVAGGPYEQYF. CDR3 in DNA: TGTGCCAGCAGCGTAGCGGGGGGTCCCTACGAGCAGTACTTC.

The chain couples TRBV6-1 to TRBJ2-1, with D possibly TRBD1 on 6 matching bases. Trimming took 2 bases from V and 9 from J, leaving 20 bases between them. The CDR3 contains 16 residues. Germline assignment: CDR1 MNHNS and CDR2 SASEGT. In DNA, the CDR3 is TGTGCCAGCAGTGAAAGGTTGGCAGGGCGAGGGGGTGAGCAGTTCTTC. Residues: CASSERLAGRGGEQFF.

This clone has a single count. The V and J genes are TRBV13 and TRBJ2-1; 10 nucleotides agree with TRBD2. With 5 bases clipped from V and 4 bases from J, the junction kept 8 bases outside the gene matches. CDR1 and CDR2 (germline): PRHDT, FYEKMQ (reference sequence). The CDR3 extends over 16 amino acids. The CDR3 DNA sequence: TGTGCCAGCAGCGGGGGTGGACTAGCGGATTACAATGAGCAGTTCTTC. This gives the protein CASSGGGLADYNEQFF.

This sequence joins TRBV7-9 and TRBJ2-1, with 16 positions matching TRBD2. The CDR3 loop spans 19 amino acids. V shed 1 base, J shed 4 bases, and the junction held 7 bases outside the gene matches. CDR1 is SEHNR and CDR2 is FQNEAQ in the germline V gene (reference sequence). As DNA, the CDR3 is TGTGCCAGCAGCTTAGGACGGGGACTAGCGGGGGGGGGATACAATGAGCAGTTCTTC. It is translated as CASSLGRGLAGGGYNEQFF.

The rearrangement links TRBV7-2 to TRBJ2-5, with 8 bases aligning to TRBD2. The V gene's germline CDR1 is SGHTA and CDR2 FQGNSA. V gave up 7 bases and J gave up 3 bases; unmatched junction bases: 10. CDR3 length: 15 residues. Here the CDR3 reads CASNSIAGREETQYF. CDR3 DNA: TGTGCCAGCAATAGTATAGCGGGAAGGGAAGAGACCCAGTACTTC.

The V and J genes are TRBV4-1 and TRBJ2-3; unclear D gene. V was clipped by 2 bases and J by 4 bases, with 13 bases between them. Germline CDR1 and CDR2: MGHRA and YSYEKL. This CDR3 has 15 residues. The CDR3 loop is CASSQKASGPDTQYF. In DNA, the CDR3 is TGCGCCAGCAGCCAAAAGGCGTCAGGCCCAGATACGCAGTATTTT.

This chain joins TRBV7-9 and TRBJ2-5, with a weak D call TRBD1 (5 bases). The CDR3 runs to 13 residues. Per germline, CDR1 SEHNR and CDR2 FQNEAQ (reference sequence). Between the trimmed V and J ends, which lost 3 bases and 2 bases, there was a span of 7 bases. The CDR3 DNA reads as TGTGCCAGCAGCTTCAGGGTACAAGAGACCCAGTACTTC. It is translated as CASSFRVQETQYF.

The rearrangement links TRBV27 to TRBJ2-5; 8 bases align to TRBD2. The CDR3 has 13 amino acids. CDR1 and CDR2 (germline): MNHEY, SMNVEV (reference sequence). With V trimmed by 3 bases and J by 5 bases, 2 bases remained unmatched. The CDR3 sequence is CASSFSGTETQYF. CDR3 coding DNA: TGTGCCAGCAGTTTTAGCGGGACTGAGACCCAGTACTTC.

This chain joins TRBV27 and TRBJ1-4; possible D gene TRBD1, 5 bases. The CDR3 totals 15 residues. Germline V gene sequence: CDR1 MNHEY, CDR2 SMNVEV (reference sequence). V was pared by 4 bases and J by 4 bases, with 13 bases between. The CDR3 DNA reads TGTGCCAGCAGTTCTCAGGGTGGTTTTAATGAAAAACTGTTTTTT. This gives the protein CASSSQGGFNEKLFF.

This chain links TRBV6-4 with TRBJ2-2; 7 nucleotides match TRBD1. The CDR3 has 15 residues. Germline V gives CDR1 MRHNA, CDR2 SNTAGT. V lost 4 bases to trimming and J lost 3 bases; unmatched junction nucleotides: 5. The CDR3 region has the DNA TGTGCCAGCAGTGCTGGGACAGTCGACACCGGGGAGCTGTTTTTT. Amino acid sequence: CASSAGTVDTGELFF.

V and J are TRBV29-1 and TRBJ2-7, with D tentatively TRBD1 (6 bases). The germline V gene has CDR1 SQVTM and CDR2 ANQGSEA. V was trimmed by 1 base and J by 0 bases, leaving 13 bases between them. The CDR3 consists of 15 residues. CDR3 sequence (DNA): TGCAGCGTTGAAGCTACAGGGACAAGCTCCTACGAGCAGTACTTC. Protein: CSVEATGTSSYEQYF.

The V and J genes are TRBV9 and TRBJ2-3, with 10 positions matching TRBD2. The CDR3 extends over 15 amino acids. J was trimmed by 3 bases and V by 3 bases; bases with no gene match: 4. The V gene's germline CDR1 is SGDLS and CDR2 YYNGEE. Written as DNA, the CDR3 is TGTGCCAGCAGCGCCTCTAGCGGGAGTACAGATACGCAGTATTTT. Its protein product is CASSASSGSTDTQYF.

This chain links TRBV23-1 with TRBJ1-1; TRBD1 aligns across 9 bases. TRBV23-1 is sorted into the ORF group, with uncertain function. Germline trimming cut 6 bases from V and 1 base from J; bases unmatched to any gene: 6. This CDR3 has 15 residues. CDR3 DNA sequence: TGCGCCAGCAGCCAGGGACAGGGCGGGAACACTGAAGCTTTCTTT. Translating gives CASSQGQGGNTEAFF.